These T cell receptor beta chains were read from a single sample in a study of blood T cell repertoires in COVID-19. Repertoires were generated with immunoSEQ multiplex PCR, while TCRdb's copy carries only in-frame clones and drops some. The sample contains 100,000 to 150,000 clones, around four fifths of which appear only once. Sequences were obtained from PBMCs or T cells enriched from blood (not recorded which). Receptors were obtained from a man aged 40-49 years with acute COVID-19. Both conserved end residues are part of each CDR3. A D gene is named only where the DNA matches it firmly. For some rows the clone size is stated as once, few or many, or as a class when expanded; others skip it.

clone_size: -
v_call: TRBV4-1
d_call: TRBD2
j_call: TRBJ2-7
cdr3_nt: TGCGCCAGCAGGGAGGGGACTAGCCTAGACGAGCAGTACTTC
cdr3_aa: CASREGTSLDEQYF

clone_size: -
v_call: TRBV6-5
d_call: -
j_call: TRBJ2-7
cdr3_nt: TGTGCCAGCTCCCGAGCCTACGAGCAGTACTTC
cdr3_aa: CASSRAYEQYF

clone_size: -
v_call: TRBV28
d_call: TRBD1
j_call: TRBJ2-2
cdr3_nt: TGTGCCGGACAGGACGGTGCCGGGGAGCTGTTTTTT
cdr3_aa: CAGQDGAGELFF

clone_size: -
v_call: TRBV30
d_call: -
j_call: TRBJ1-4
cdr3_nt: TGTGCCTGGAGTGTTCGCGGGAAACTGTTTTTT
cdr3_aa: CAWSVRGKLFF

clone_size: -
v_call: TRBV13
d_call: -
j_call: TRBJ1-4
cdr3_nt: TGTGCCAGCAGCGGCGGACAGTTTGCAACTAATGAAAAACTGTTTTTT
cdr3_aa: CASSGGQFATNEKLFF

clone_size: once
v_call: TRBV2
d_call: -
j_call: TRBJ2-5
cdr3_nt: TGTGCCAGCAGTGAAGGCGGGCTCAGGGAGACCCAGTACTTC
cdr3_aa: CASSEGGLRETQYF

clone_size: -
v_call: TRBV6-5
d_call: -
j_call: TRBJ1-3
cdr3_nt: TGTGCCAGCAAGCAAAGAGGGACTGGAAACACCATATATTTT
cdr3_aa: CASKQRGTGNTIYF

clone_size: -
v_call: TRBV30
d_call: -
j_call: TRBJ1-1
cdr3_nt: TGTGCCTGGAGTGCTGGTAGCGACACTGAAGCTTTCTTT
cdr3_aa: CAWSAGSDTEAFF

clone_size: once
v_call: TRBV11-2
d_call: TRBD2
j_call: TRBJ2-1
cdr3_nt: TGTGCCAGCAGCTCCTGGGGGGAGGGTAACAATGAGCAGTTCTTC
cdr3_aa: CASSSWGEGNNEQFF

clone_size: -
v_call: TRBV29-1
d_call: TRBD2
j_call: TRBJ2-3
cdr3_nt: TGCAGCGTTGAAGTCCCCCTAGCGGGGGGGGGAACAGATACGCAGTATTTT
cdr3_aa: CSVEVPLAGGGTDTQYF

clone_size: -
v_call: TRBV30
d_call: -
j_call: TRBJ2-2
cdr3_nt: TGTGCCTGGTCCGGGACACCGAACACCGGGGAGCTGTTTTTT
cdr3_aa: CAWSGTPNTGELFF

clone_size: few
v_call: TRBV9
d_call: TRBD2
j_call: TRBJ2-2
cdr3_nt: TGTGCCAGCAGCGTGGGGCTAGCGGGTGCGAACACCGGGGAGCTGTTTTTT
cdr3_aa: CASSVGLAGANTGELFF

clone_size: few
v_call: TRBV11-3
d_call: -
j_call: TRBJ1-5
cdr3_nt: TGTGCCAGCATCAATCCAGGGGTCTTTGGCAATCAGCCCCAGCATTTT
cdr3_aa: CASINPGVFGNQPQHF

clone_size: -
v_call: TRBV5-1
d_call: TRBD2
j_call: TRBJ2-5
cdr3_nt: TGCGCCAGCAGCTTTAGCGGGGCGGCGGAGACCCAGTACTTC
cdr3_aa: CASSFSGAAETQYF

clone_size: -
v_call: TRBV9
d_call: TRBD1
j_call: TRBJ2-7
cdr3_nt: TGTGCCAGCAGCGCCGGGACAGGGTACGAGCAGTACTTC
cdr3_aa: CASSAGTGYEQYF

clone_size: -
v_call: TRBV30
d_call: TRBD1
j_call: TRBJ1-1
cdr3_nt: TGTGCCTGGAGTCCGGGACAGGGGGCGCGACCCGCCGCTTTCTTT
cdr3_aa: CAWSPGQGARPAAFF

clone_size: -
v_call: TRBV6-5
d_call: TRBD1
j_call: TRBJ1-2
cdr3_nt: TGTGCCAGCAGCCAAGACGACAGGGTGGACTATGGCTACACCTTC
cdr3_aa: CASSQDDRVDYGYTF

clone_size: -
v_call: TRBV27
d_call: TRBD1
j_call: TRBJ2-1
cdr3_nt: TGTGCCAGCACCCTGTGGACAGGGAACAATGAGCAGTTCTTC
cdr3_aa: CASTLWTGNNEQFF

clone_size: -
v_call: TRBV3-1/TRBV3-2
d_call: TRBD1
j_call: TRBJ1-1
cdr3_nt: TGTGCCAGCAGCCCGGGACAGACCATGAACACTGAAGCTTTCTTT
cdr3_aa: CASSPGQTMNTEAFF

clone_size: once
v_call: TRBV19
d_call: -
j_call: TRBJ1-2
cdr3_nt: TGTGCCAGTAGTATATTAGGGGGAGATAACTATGGCTACACCTTC
cdr3_aa: CASSILGGDNYGYTF

clone_size: -
v_call: TRBV28
d_call: TRBD1
j_call: TRBJ1-4
cdr3_nt: TGTGCCAGCAGGCCAGGGGGCTTCGGTGAAAAACTGTTTTTT
cdr3_aa: CASRPGGFGEKLFF

clone_size: -
v_call: TRBV30
d_call: TRBD2
j_call: TRBJ2-5
cdr3_nt: TGTGCCTGGAGTGGACGCTCTAGCGGGGGGGAGACCCAGTACTTC
cdr3_aa: CAWSGRSSGGETQYF

clone_size: once
v_call: TRBV4-1
d_call: -
j_call: TRBJ2-3
cdr3_nt: TGCGCCAGCAGCCAGGAATACAGGATTCGCACAGATACGCAGTATTTT
cdr3_aa: CASSQEYRIRTDTQYF

clone_size: once
v_call: TRBV6-5
d_call: TRBD1
j_call: TRBJ2-1
cdr3_nt: TGTGCCAGCAGTCCGACAGGGGACCGAGGCAATGAGCAGTTCTTC
cdr3_aa: CASSPTGDRGNEQFF

clone_size: -
v_call: TRBV27
d_call: -
j_call: TRBJ2-1
cdr3_nt: TGTGCCAGCAGGCCTCGCGCTGTCCTCCTAGCGCAAAGCTCCTACAATGAGCAGTTCTTC
cdr3_aa: CASRPRAVLLAQSSYNEQFF

clone_size: -
v_call: TRBV6-5
d_call: -
j_call: TRBJ1-1
cdr3_nt: TGTGCCAGCAGTTTCTCCACGGGGGGGAACACTGAAGCTTTCTTT
cdr3_aa: CASSFSTGGNTEAFF

clone_size: -
v_call: TRBV6-4
d_call: TRBD2
j_call: TRBJ2-1
cdr3_nt: TGTGCCAGCAGTGTACTAGCGGGAGGGCCCCATGAGCAGTTCTTC
cdr3_aa: CASSVLAGGPHEQFF

clone_size: -
v_call: TRBV3-1/TRBV3-2
d_call: TRBD1
j_call: TRBJ1-2
cdr3_nt: TGTGCCAGCAGCCCCGGACAGGTGCCCCTCTATGGCTACACCTTC
cdr3_aa: CASSPGQVPLYGYTF

clone_size: -
v_call: TRBV28
d_call: TRBD1
j_call: TRBJ1-1
cdr3_nt: TGTGCCAGCAGTTTAAAGGGGGCTGGGGACACTGAAGCTTTCTTT
cdr3_aa: CASSLKGAGDTEAFF

clone_size: -
v_call: TRBV10-3
d_call: TRBD1
j_call: TRBJ1-1
cdr3_nt: TGTGCCACCTGGGACGGGACAGCCAACACTGAAGCTTTCTTT
cdr3_aa: CATWDGTANTEAFF

clone_size: -
v_call: TRBV10-3
d_call: -
j_call: TRBJ2-7
cdr3_nt: TGTGCCATCAGTCTACAGGCCTCCTACGAGCAGTACTTC
cdr3_aa: CAISLQASYEQYF

clone_size: -
v_call: TRBV5-1
d_call: TRBD1
j_call: TRBJ1-2
cdr3_nt: TGCGCCAGCAGCTGGTCAGGGGGGACTAACTATGGCTACACCTTC
cdr3_aa: CASSWSGGTNYGYTF

clone_size: -
v_call: TRBV7-9
d_call: TRBD1
j_call: TRBJ2-7
cdr3_nt: TGTGCCAGCAGCCTCCGACAGGGACCCTACGAGCAGTACTTC
cdr3_aa: CASSLRQGPYEQYF

clone_size: -
v_call: TRBV19
d_call: -
j_call: TRBJ1-1
cdr3_nt: TGTGCCAGTAGTCCAGGGCCTCTCAGGGGACACAACACTGAAGCTTTCTTT
cdr3_aa: CASSPGPLRGHNTEAFF

clone_size: -
v_call: TRBV28
d_call: -
j_call: TRBJ1-5
cdr3_nt: TGTGCCAGCAGTTCTAACAGGGTAGCCCAGCATTTT
cdr3_aa: CASSSNRVAQHF

clone_size: -
v_call: TRBV2
d_call: TRBD2
j_call: TRBJ2-2
cdr3_nt: TGTGCCAGGGGACTAGATCTTCCGGGGGAGCTGTTTTTT
cdr3_aa: CARGLDLPGELFF

clone_size: once
v_call: TRBV28
d_call: -
j_call: TRBJ1-1
cdr3_nt: TGTGCCAGCAGTGAGCCCATGAACACTGAAGCTTTCTTT
cdr3_aa: CASSEPMNTEAFF

clone_size: -
v_call: TRBV4-2
d_call: -
j_call: TRBJ2-5
cdr3_nt: TGTGCCAGCAGCCAAGATCCAGGGGACTACGCCCAGTACTTC
cdr3_aa: CASSQDPGDYAQYF

clone_size: once
v_call: TRBV5-1
d_call: -
j_call: TRBJ2-7
cdr3_nt: TGCGCCAGCAGCCCCGGGGGAGGATCTAGCGAGCAGTACTTC
cdr3_aa: CASSPGGGSSEQYF

clone_size: -
v_call: TRBV10-3
d_call: TRBD1
j_call: TRBJ2-7
cdr3_nt: TGTGCCATCAGTGAGTGGACAGGGGGCAGGTACGAGCAGTACTTC
cdr3_aa: CAISEWTGGRYEQYF

clone_size: -
v_call: TRBV5-8
d_call: -
j_call: TRBJ2-7
cdr3_nt: TGTGCCAGCAGCTTCGGACTGCAGTCCTACGAGCAGTACTTC
cdr3_aa: CASSFGLQSYEQYF

clone_size: -
v_call: TRBV24-1
d_call: -
j_call: TRBJ2-1
cdr3_nt: TGTGCCACCAGTGATTTGGGTCAGTCCCCCCGCCCTAGATACAATGAGCAGTTCTTC
cdr3_aa: CATSDLGQSPRPRYNEQFF

clone_size: -
v_call: TRBV21-1
d_call: -
j_call: TRBJ2-1
cdr3_nt: TGTGCCAGCAGCAAAGACGGCACTAGCGGGAGGTTGTGTCATATGGAGCAGTTCTTC
cdr3_aa: CASSKDGTSGRLCHMEQFF

clone_size: -
v_call: TRBV19
d_call: -
j_call: TRBJ1-2
cdr3_nt: TGTGCCAGTAGTATTGGATTCCGGCAGGGACTTGGCTACACCTTC
cdr3_aa: CASSIGFRQGLGYTF

clone_size: -
v_call: TRBV11-2
d_call: TRBD2
j_call: TRBJ2-3
cdr3_nt: TGTGCCAGCAGCTCCGGGACTAGCGGGCATTCGCAGTATTTT
cdr3_aa: CASSSGTSGHSQYF

clone_size: -
v_call: TRBV6-1
d_call: TRBD1
j_call: TRBJ1-6
cdr3_nt: TGTGCCAGCAGTAACCGGGCGTTGGGGGGACAGGTGAACTTT
cdr3_aa: CASSNRALGGQVNF

clone_size: -
v_call: TRBV9
d_call: TRBD2
j_call: TRBJ2-1
cdr3_nt: TGTGCCAGCAGCGTAGGAGGTAGCGGGAATGAGCAGTTCTTC
cdr3_aa: CASSVGGSGNEQFF

clone_size: once
v_call: TRBV6-5
d_call: TRBD2
j_call: TRBJ2-3
cdr3_nt: TGTGCCAGCAGGAGCGGGGCCTTAAGCACAGATACGCAGTATTTT
cdr3_aa: CASRSGALSTDTQYF

clone_size: few
v_call: TRBV4-1
d_call: -
j_call: TRBJ1-4
cdr3_nt: TGCGCCAGCAGCCAAGATTGGGGCAGGGCAACTAATGAAAAACTGTTTTTT
cdr3_aa: CASSQDWGRATNEKLFF

clone_size: -
v_call: TRBV18
d_call: TRBD2
j_call: TRBJ2-3
cdr3_nt: TGTGCCAGCTCACCTAGACTAGCGGAGGGTTCGGATACGCAGTATTTT
cdr3_aa: CASSPRLAEGSDTQYF

clone_size: -
v_call: TRBV5-4
d_call: -
j_call: TRBJ1-3
cdr3_nt: TGTGCCAGCAGCGGGGGTGGGACACTCAGCTCTGGAAACACCATATATTTT
cdr3_aa: CASSGGGTLSSGNTIYF

clone_size: -
v_call: TRBV19
d_call: TRBD1
j_call: TRBJ2-7
cdr3_nt: TGTGCCAGTAGGCCCAACAGGGGCCCTACCTACGAGCAGTACTTC
cdr3_aa: CASRPNRGPTYEQYF

clone_size: many
v_call: TRBV5-5
d_call: TRBD1
j_call: TRBJ1-4
cdr3_nt: TGTGCCAGCAGCGCGAGACAGGGGGCGCGATCTAATGAAAAACTGTTTTTT
cdr3_aa: CASSARQGARSNEKLFF

clone_size: -
v_call: TRBV7-9
d_call: -
j_call: TRBJ1-6
cdr3_nt: TGTGCCAGCAGCCTAACCCAGGGGAGTAATAATTCACCCCTCCACTTT
cdr3_aa: CASSLTQGSNNSPLHF

clone_size: -
v_call: TRBV29-1
d_call: -
j_call: TRBJ1-2
cdr3_nt: TGCAGCGTTGGTGGGCAGGCTAACTATGGCTACACCTTC
cdr3_aa: CSVGGQANYGYTF